The source of this T cell receptor beta chain is a study of cytomegalovirus exposure and HLA in healthy donors (dated by TCRdb to about 2017). For the study in its entirety: According to an earlier analysis of 587 of the donors, about 190 million T cells yielded 120 million or so unique TCR beta sequences and roughly 280 Gb of sequence data. Of the 300 to 400 genotyped donors, approximately 82% fell in the genetic ancestry cluster associated with self-reported Caucasian donors. An early release covering roughly 580 HLA-typed donors comprised about 300 gigabases of sequencing data and tens of millions of unique TCR sequences. To study patterns of TCR occurrence, a later analysis re-analyzed previously published TCR beta repertoires from 500 to 850 donors and added high-resolution HLA genotyping. To predict cytomegalovirus infection status, the study combined high-throughput TCR immunosequencing, statistical association of individual TCRs with disease status, and machine learning. A later genetic analysis took genome-wide SNP genotypes for about three fifths of the roughly 700 donors and used that subset as a discovery cohort. About 5 DR-DQ haplotypes were handled as single units for association and clustering, since linkage in the cohort was strong. An earlier analysis of around 580 of the donors used high-throughput TCR beta sequencing to judge whether each TCR beta V gene segment behaved as functional or pseudogenic. The number of donors typed differed by locus, with about 629-630 for A, B, C, DRB1 and DQB1, around 500 for DQA1, approximately 570 for DPA1, and 472 for DPB1. HLA typing covered class I and class II loci at four-digit resolution. Across approximately 400 genotyped donors of the cohort, an average of approximately 220,000 unique TCR beta nucleotide sequences per donor were sequenced, and 15% to 20% of those sequences were non-productive. In the later analysis, no new phenotypic data were used to find candidate immune exposures; instead, reliance was placed on TCR beta sequences and their occurrence across donors. The aim of the study was to test whether cataloging public T cell receptors could identify signatures of past pathogen exposure. Alongside the repertoire data, information on donor age, sex, ethnicity and CMV serostatus was compiled. All discovery cohort repertoires had been generated using a single sequencing platform. The T cell repertoires of some 700 subjects were profiled by immunosequencing and related to cytomegalovirus serostatus. Along with the roughly 670-subject first cohort, a separate validation cohort of around 120 different subjects was used. General conclusions and limits of the study: Compared with equally common non-associated chains, HLA-associated TCR beta chains in a later analysis were more clonally expanded and had lower generation probabilities. According to a later analysis, parvovirus B19, influenza, CMV and Epstein-Barr virus appeared linked to several top co-occurrence clusters. In the study, 150 to 200 TCR beta chains were listed as associated with cytomegalovirus. Compared with the approximately 670-donor mean, donors in an Asian-associated ancestry cluster had fewer N-insertions in productive TCRs, according to a later genetic analysis. While some public TCRs were present in many individuals, most TCR sequences turned up only very rarely across donors. In a later analysis, TCR association rates were found to vary across HLA loci, with the most associated TCRs seen for DRB1 alleles and the fewest for HLA-C alleles. When HLA alleles, especially DR and DQ, strongly co-occurred, TCR associations were difficult to assign to individual alleles. In vitro tests confirmed that a few of the cytomegalovirus-associated TCR beta chains recognize cytomegalovirus antigens. HLA typing was unavailable for some donors at each locus, so association tests used only the typed subset. V-gene and J-gene trimming of TCR beta chains was associated with a missense DCLRE1C variant in a later genetic analysis, and the association was replicated in an independent cohort. According to the authors, the approach could potentially be generalized to other disease states and immunological phenotypes. A further reported finding was that TCR beta sequences accurately predicted the HLA-A and HLA-B alleles for most subjects in the first cohort. A group of highly shared sequence variants was considered likely to be a technical artifact of the sequencing pipeline. Immune exposure information for the cohort was limited to CMV serostatus. Most CMV-associated TCR beta chains appeared to be HLA-restricted in a later analysis, and the HLA associations seemed to be driven largely by CMV exposure. The 87-base-pair reads could not distinguish some IMGT-functional V segments, including TRBV6-2 and TRBV6-3, so those segments were excluded. Roughly uniform sequencing depth across donors was assumed in presence/absence analyses, although this assumption may not hold. Because counts were too low, roughly 17 rarely observed V segments, including chromosome 9 orphons, were left out of the earlier analysis of 500 to 750 of the donors. The classifier was reported to diagnose cytomegalovirus status with high specificity and sensitivity in both the original and validation cohorts. This cohort had only TCR beta chains sequenced, and the lack of alpha or paired-chain data limited which features could be detected. Broadly in line with IMGT annotations, most TCR beta V segments showed up in productive rearrangements about 90% or about 30% of the time in an earlier analysis of several hundred of the donors. Specific HLA alleles were associated with about 17,000 TCR beta sequences at a false discovery rate of 0.05 in a later analysis. Linkage disequilibrium might explain the correlated functional status among segregating V segments, but an unknown experimental factor could not be ruled out.

Comment on this clone: This receptor's antigen is unknown. Base qualities are missing; no much larger clone stands one base away.

The library relied on the immunoSEQ multiplex PCR assay. For the multiplex PCR, a mixture combining 60 forward primers for TCR Vbeta segments and 13 reverse primers for TCR Jbeta segments was used. A multiplex PCR assay on genomic DNA amplified the CDR3 region of rearranged TCR beta genes. On the Illumina HiSeq System, the amplified TCR beta libraries were sequenced as 87-base-pair reads. In the original analysis: Across the 700 or so repertoires, a later analysis counted roughly 84 million unique TCR beta chains, 9 million to 14 million of which were shared by at least two donors. Raw reads were error-corrected and collapsed into unique sequences with a nearest-neighbor algorithm that merged closely related sequences to remove PCR and sequencing errors. V, D and J gene segments were assigned by aligning CDR3 sequences to IMGT reference sequences. For a sequence to be retained, at least a six-nucleotide match to both a V gene segment and a J gene segment was required. Rearrangements were classified as productive when the CDR3 lacked stop codons and remained in frame with V and J, and all other rearrangements were classified as non-productive. CDR3 was defined according to IMGT convention as the region running from the second conserved V-encoded cysteine to the conserved J-encoded phenylalanine. In an earlier analysis of 500 to 650 of the donors, sequences lacking an unambiguous match to a single V gene segment were excluded. An earlier analysis of several hundred of the donors called V segments functional above 56.7% productive rearrangements and segregating when the between-donor standard deviation exceeded 5%. To diagnose cytomegalovirus status from the catalog of TCR beta chain sequences, a statistical classification framework was built. V and J gene assignment, in a later analysis, came from comparing TCR nucleotide sequences with IMGT/GENE-DB human TR gene sequences. A later analysis assigned CDR3 sequences and most-parsimonious VDJ recombination scenarios with the TCRdist pipeline. In a later analysis, each TCR beta chain was defined by its CDR3 amino acid sequence together with its V-gene family, and reads lacking a unique V-gene family were excluded. In a later analysis, approximately 590 highly shared, low-generation-probability nucleotide sequences were removed to address suspected cross-contamination and a sequencing artifact. A later analysis calculated a clonal expansion index for each public chain from normalized within-repertoire ranks of inferred template counts. In a later analysis, generation probabilities were computed with a VDJ recombination model fitted to out-of-frame rearrangements, and the resulting probabilities were checked against IGoR. In a later analysis, TCR-TCR, TCR-HLA and TCR-CMV co-occurrence was scored with hypergeometric tests, and a repertoire-size bias correction was applied to TCR pairs. To estimate false discovery rates, a later analysis permuted the HLA or CMV assignments 20 times. A later analysis grouped co-occurring TCRs with DBSCAN, adding TCRdist sequence similarity when clustering within HLA-allele-positive subsets. Repertoires with fewer than 30,000 or more than 120,000 public chains were left out of co-occurrence clustering, as were a handful of repertoires with anomalous nucleotide sharing. Held by TCRdb, this immuneACCESS table contains in-frame sequences only and omits some clones. Under half of the omission traces to an unresolved V gene where checked; the cause of the rest is unknown. V and J calls and clone size are copied from that table; D and trimming were computed from the DNA. For this sample there are hundreds of thousands of clones; approximately 85% appear just once. Jointly, the top ten make up 0.2% to 0.25% of the sample.

The CDR3, cysteine through phenylalanine, is 14 amino acids long. Only the CDR3 region is kept as DNA, spanning 42 bases read in frame from base 1. From a lookup of the germline V gene, CDR1 and CDR2 are SGHRS and YFSETQ. Clipping removes 2 bases from V and 8 bases from J, with 5 as the unmatched junction base count. In total, around 600 healthy bone marrow donors made up the cohort. All cohort members were sampled while nominally healthy, although unrecorded immune exposures were likely present. The donor was CMV seronegative and was included in the group of 352 seronegative cohort members. A peripheral blood sample was provided by each donor, and peripheral blood mononuclear cells were used for TCR beta sequencing. Genomic DNA extraction from the blood cell samples was performed with the Qiagen DNeasy Blood Extraction Kit.

This clonotype originated in a girl aged 2 to 9 in good health and CMV-seronegative. Recombination joined TRBV5-1 with TRBJ2-1, with TRBD2 identical over 9 junction bases. The sample consisted of PBMCs. For the CDR3, the sequence is CASSFQREADEQFF. The sequence in DNA is TGCGCCAGCAGCTTCCAGCGGGAGGCTGATGAGCAGTTCTTC.